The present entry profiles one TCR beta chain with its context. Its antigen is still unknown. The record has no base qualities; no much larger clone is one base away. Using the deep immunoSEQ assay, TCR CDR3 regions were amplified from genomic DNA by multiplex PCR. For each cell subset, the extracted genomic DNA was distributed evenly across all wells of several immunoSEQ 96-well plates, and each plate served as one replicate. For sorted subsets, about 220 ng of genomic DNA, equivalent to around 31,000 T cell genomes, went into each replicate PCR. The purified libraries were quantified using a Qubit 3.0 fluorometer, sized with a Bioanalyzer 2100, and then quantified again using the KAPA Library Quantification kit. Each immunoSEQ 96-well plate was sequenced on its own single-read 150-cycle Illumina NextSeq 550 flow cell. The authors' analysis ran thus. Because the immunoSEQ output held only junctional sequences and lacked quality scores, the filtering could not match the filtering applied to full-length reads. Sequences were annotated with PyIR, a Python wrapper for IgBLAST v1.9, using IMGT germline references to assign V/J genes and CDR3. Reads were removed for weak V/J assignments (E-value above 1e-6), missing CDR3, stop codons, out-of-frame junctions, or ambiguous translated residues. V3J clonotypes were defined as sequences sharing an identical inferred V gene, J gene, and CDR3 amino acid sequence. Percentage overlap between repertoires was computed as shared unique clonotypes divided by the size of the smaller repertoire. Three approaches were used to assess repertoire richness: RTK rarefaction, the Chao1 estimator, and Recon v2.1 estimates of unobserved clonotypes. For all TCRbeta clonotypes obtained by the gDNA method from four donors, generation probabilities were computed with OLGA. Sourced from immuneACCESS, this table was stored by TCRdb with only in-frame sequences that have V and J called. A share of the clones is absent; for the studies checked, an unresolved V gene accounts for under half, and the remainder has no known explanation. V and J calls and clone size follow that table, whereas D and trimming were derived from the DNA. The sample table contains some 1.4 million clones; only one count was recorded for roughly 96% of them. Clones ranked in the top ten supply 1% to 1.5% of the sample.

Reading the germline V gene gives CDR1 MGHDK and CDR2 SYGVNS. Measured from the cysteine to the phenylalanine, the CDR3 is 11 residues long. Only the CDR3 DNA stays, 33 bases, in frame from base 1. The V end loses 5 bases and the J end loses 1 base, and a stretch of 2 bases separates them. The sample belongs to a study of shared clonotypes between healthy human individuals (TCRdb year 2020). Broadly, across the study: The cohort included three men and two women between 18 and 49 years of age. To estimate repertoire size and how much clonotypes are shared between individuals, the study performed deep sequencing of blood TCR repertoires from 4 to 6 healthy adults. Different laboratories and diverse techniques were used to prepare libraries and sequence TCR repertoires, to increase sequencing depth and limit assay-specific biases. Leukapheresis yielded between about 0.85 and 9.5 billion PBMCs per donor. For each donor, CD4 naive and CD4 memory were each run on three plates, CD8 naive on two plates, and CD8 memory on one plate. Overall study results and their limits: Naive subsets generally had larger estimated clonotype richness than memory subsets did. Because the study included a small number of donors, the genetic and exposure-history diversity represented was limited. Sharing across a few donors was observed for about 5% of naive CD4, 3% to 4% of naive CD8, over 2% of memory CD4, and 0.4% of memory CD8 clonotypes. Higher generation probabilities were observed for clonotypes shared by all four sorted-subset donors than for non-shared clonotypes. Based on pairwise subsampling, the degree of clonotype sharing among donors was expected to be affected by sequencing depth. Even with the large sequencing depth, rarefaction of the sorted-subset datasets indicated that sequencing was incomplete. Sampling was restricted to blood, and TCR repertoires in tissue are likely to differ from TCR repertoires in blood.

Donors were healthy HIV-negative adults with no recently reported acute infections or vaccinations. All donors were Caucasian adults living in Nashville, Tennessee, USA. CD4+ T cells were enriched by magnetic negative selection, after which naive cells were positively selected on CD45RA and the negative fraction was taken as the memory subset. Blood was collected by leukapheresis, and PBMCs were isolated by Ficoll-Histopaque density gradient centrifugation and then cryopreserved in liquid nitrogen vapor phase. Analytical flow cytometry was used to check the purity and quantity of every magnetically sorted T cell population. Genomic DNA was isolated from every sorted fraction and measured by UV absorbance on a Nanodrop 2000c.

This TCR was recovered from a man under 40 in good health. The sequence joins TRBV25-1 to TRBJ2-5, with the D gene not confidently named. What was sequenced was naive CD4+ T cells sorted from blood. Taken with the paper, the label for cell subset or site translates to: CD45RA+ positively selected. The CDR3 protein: CASSPQETQYF. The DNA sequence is TGTGCCAGCAGTCCCCAAGAGACCCAGTACTTC. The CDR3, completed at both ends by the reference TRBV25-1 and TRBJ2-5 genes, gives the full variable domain EADIYQTPRYLVIGTGKKITLECSQTMGHDKMYWYQQDPGMELHLIHYSYGVNSTEKGDLSSESTVSRIRTEHFPLTLESARPSHTSQYLCASSPQETQYFGPGTRLLVL.